These 8 T cell receptor beta chains came from one sample sequenced in a study of beta chain features in type 1 diabetes (dated by TCRdb to about 2018). The method was the immunoSEQ multiplex PCR assay. The High Capacity cDNA Reverse Transcription Kit was used to reverse transcribe all of the isolated RNA, meaning that expressed TCRB transcripts were what got sequenced. The clones in this table, taken by TCRdb from immuneACCESS, are in-frame only. Not every clone is retained; where verified, under half of the shortfall comes from an unresolved V gene, and the cause of the rest is unknown. The sample contains around 430,000 clones, 30% of them found a single time. The ten largest account for more than 0.055% of the sample. Sequencing was performed on naive CD4+ T cells from blood. This specimen's cell subset or site label, interpreted: true naive CD4+ T cells. These receptors were obtained from a man younger than 35 in good health.

The chain uses TRBV18 and TRBJ2-7; tentative D call: TRBD2 (5 bases). This CDR3 contains 15 residues. CDR1 and CDR2 from the germline V gene are KGHSH and LQKENI. Deletions cut 1 base from V and 2 bases from J, with 12 bases between. CDR3 residues: CASSPLQRQPYEQYF. CDR3 sequence (DNA): TGTGCCAGCTCACCACTGCAGCGGCAACCCTACGAGCAGTACTTC.

Only a few counts were recorded for this clone. V gene TRBV11-2 combines with J gene TRBJ2-1; D is tentatively TRBD1 or TRBD2 (5 bases each). The V gene's germline CDR1 is SGHAT and CDR2 FQNNGV. The CDR3 contains 13 residues. The V and J ends lost 8 bases and 2 bases respectively, with 10 bases between them. CDR3 coding DNA: TGTGCCAGCGGGGGAGTACCCTACAATGAGCAGTTCTTC. Translated: CASGGVPYNEQFF.

V gene TRBV14 combines with J gene TRBJ2-7; D possibly uses TRBD1 or TRBD2 (5 bases each). Germline lookup yields CDR1 SGHDN and CDR2 FVKESK. Trimming stripped 1 base from V and 4 bases from J, with 17 bases between. The length of the CDR3 is 16 residues. The CDR3 DNA is TGTGCCAGCAGCCAAGGGACCGGGACCGGCGATTACGAGCAGTACTTC. Encoded protein: CASSQGTGTGDYEQYF.

The chain couples TRBV4-1 to TRBJ2-5; 11 nucleotides line up with TRBD2. Trimming took 0 bases from V and 4 from J; bases not matched to a gene: 10. The CDR3 loop spans 18 amino acids. Germline CDR1 reads MGHRA; CDR2 reads YSYEKL. In DNA form, the CDR3 reads TGCGCCAGCAGCCAAGATCGACTAGCGGGAAGATTCTTAGAGACCCAGTACTTC. It encodes CASSQDRLAGRFLETQYF.

The V gene is TRBV15, the J gene TRBJ2-7; D gene uncertain. Germline loops: CDR1 LNHNV, CDR2 YYDKDF (reference sequence). The V gene lost 3 bases and the J gene lost 3 bases, with 6 bases spanning the gap. This CDR3 contains 12 residues. Here the CDR3 DNA reads TGTGCCACCAGCAGTACAGTCTACGAGCAGTACTTC. It is translated as CATSSTVYEQYF.

The CDR3 DNA is TGTGCCAGCAGCTCCGGGTTAGGTTACTACGAGCAGTACTTC. It translates to CASSSGLGYYEQYF. The rearrangement uses TRBV7-2 and TRBJ2-7; D unclear. CDR3 length equals 14 residues. The V gene lost 4 bases and the J gene lost 3 bases, with 13 bases spanning the gap. Germline CDR1 is SGHTA and CDR2 is FQGNSA.

This sequence joins TRBV23-1 and TRBJ1-1; D is perhaps TRBD1 (5 bases). TRBV23-1 is identified as an open reading frame with a role that is uncertain. This CDR3 comprises 20 residues. Trimming removed 4 bases at V and 1 base at J, with 28 bases between. The CDR3 reads CASSLIFGGTKDSSNTEAFF. The CDR3 DNA is TGCGCCAGCAGTCTGATATTCGGCGGGACCAAGGACTCATCGAACACTGAAGCTTTCTTT.

This sequence joins TRBV30 and TRBJ1-2; no clear D gene. Trimming cost V 2 bases and J 5 bases, with 9 bases left between them. CDR1 is GTSNPN, CDR2 SVGIG, per germline (reference sequence). The CDR3 extends over 12 amino acids. The CDR3 DNA is TGTGCCTGGAGTTTGGACGGATATGGCTACACCTTC. Encoded protein: CAWSLDGYGYTF. Drawing the rest from reference TRBV30 and TRBJ1-2, the complete variable domain is SQTIHQWPATLVQPVGSPLSLECTVEGTSNPNLYWYRQAAGRGLQLLFYSVGIGQISSEVPQNLSASRPQDRQFILSSKKLLLSDSGFYLCAWSLDGYGYTFGSGTRLTVV.